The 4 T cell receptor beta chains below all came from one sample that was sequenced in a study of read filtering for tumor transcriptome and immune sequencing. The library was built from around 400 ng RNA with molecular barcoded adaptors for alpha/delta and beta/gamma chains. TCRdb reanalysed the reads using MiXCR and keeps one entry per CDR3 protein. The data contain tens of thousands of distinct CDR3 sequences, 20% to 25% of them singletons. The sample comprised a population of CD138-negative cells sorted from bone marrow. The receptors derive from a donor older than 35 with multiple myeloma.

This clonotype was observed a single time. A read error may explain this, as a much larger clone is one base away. The CDR3 loop is CASSYSSRLGGYNEQYF. CDR3 nucleotide sequence: TGTGCCAGCAGTTACTCGAGCCGACTAGGGGGGTACAATGAGCAGTACTTC. The V gene is TRBV6-5, the J gene TRBJ2-1; D assignment may be TRBD1 or TRBD2 (6 bases each). The J call is doubtful: the DNA matches TRBJ2-7 better. The CDR3 is 17 residues long. Germline V gives CDR1 MNHEY, CDR2 SVGAGI.

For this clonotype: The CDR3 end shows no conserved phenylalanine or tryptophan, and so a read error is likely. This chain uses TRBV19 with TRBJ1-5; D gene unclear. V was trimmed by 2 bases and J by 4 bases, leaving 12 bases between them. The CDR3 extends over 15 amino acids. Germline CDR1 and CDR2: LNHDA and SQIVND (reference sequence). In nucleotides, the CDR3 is TGTGCCAGTAGTATACGAGGACGGGCAAATCAGCCCCAGCATCTT. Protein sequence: CASSIRGRANQPQHL.

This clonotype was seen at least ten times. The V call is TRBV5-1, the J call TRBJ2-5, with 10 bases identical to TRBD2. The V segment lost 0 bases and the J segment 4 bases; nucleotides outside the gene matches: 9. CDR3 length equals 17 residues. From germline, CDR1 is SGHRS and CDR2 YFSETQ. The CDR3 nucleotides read TGCGCCAGCAGCTTGGTTAGCCTAGCGGGGGTGGCAGAGACCCAGTACTTC. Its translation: CASSLVSLAGVAETQYF.

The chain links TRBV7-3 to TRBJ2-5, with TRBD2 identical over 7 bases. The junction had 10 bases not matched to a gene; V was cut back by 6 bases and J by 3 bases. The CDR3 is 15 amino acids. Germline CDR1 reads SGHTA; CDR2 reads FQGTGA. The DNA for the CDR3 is TGTGCCAGCAGTCTCCTGCGGGGGTTTAAAGAGACCCAGTACTTC. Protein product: CASSLLRGFKETQYF.